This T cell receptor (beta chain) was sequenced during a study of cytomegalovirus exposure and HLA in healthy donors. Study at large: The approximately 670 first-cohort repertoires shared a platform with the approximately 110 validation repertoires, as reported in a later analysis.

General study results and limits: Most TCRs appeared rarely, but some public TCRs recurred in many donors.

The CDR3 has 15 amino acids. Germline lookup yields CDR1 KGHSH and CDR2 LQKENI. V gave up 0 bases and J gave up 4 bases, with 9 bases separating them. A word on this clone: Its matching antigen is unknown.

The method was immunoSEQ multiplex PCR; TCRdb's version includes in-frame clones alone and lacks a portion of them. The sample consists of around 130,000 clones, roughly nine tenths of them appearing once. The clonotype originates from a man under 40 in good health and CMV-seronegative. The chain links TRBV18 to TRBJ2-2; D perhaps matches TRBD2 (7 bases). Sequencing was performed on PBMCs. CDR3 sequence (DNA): TGTGCCAGCTCACCACCGGGGGGGGCCACCGGGGAGCTGTTTTTT. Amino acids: CASSPPGGATGELFF.